Sequencing of this T cell receptor beta chain was carried out in a study of blood T cell repertoires in COVID-19. Study-level background: Acute-phase and convalescent COVID-19 samples originated in the United States, Italy and Spain. The analysed material was cDNA or gDNA that came from T cells, B-cell-depleted T cells, or PBMCs.

Methods used by the authors: Researchers report that nucleated cell counts were estimated from reference gene primer amplification. Only in-frame clones appear in the TCRdb table, and some are missing; sequencing was by immunoSEQ multiplex PCR. V, J and clone size were drawn from that table, and D and trimming were deduced from the DNA. The sample yields 120,000 to 150,000 clones, 75% to 90% seen once. The CDR3 runs 20 residues. Germline V gives CDR1 SGHNT, CDR2 YYREEE (reference sequence). V lost 8 bases and J lost 5; bases outside the gene matches: 20. The source of this sequence is a woman aged 55-70 years with active COVID-19. The V and J genes are TRBV5-4 and TRBJ2-1, with 15 bases fitting TRBD2. Sequenced: peripheral blood. CDR3 loop: CASPPPGTVGLAGGNNEQFF. For the CDR3, the DNA is TGTGCCAGTCCCCCTCCCGGGACAGTCGGACTAGCGGGAGGGAACAATGAGCAGTTCTTC.